This T cell receptor beta chain was captured in a study of T cell repertoires in cytomegalovirus infection. The germline V and J ends were trimmed by 1 base and 9 bases, with 13 bases remaining between them. CDR3 length equals 15 residues. Looked up from germline, CDR1 is MDHEN and CDR2 is SYDVKM. TCRdb re-called the reads with MiXCR, one entry per CDR3 protein. The profile shows about 160,000 distinct CDR3 sequences, roughly 17% of them singletons. This sequence was found in a human donor in good health (CMV status not recorded). Some clones in this sample may be carry-over from other donors' samples. Specimen: CD8+ T cells from PBMCs. The V and J genes are TRBV28 and TRBJ1-6; D might be TRBD1 (5 bases). This CDR3 reads CASSLSAGVGSPLHF. The CDR3 bases are TGTGCCAGCAGTTTATCAGCGGGGGTAGGTTCACCCCTCCACTTT.